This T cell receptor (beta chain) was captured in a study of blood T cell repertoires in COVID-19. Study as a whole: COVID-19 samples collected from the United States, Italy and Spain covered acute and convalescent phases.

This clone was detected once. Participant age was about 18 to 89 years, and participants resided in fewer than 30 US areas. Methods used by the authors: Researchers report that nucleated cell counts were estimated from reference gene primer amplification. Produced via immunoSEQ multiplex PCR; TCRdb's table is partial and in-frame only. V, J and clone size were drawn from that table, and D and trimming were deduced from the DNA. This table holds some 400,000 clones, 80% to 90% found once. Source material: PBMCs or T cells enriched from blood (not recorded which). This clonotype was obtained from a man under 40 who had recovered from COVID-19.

The CDR3 reads CASSYDRGIYNEQFF. The CDR3, as DNA: TGTGCCAGCAGTTACGACAGGGGAATCTACAATGAGCAGTTCTTC. This rearrangement joins TRBV6-2 or TRBV6-3 to TRBJ2-1; 8 bases map to TRBD1. This CDR3 has 15 residues. CDR1 and CDR2 from the germline V gene are MNHEY and SVGEGT. The trim removed 2 bases at V and 3 bases at J, leaving 3 bases unmatched.